This T cell receptor beta chain is drawn from a study of blood T cell repertoires in COVID-19. About the study: The United States, Italy and Spain supplied acute and convalescent COVID-19 samples. PBMCs, B-cell-depleted T cells, or T cells were the source of the cDNA or gDNA that made up the material.

The CDR3 runs to 15 residues. The V and J ends lost 6 bases and 0 bases, in that order; junction bases with no gene match: 5. Authors' methods: Estimated nucleated cell counts came from reference gene primer amplification. The method was immunoSEQ multiplex PCR; TCRdb's version includes in-frame clones alone and lacks a portion of them. Clonal size and the V and J genes are those of that table, whereas D and trimming came from the DNA. The sample yields about 250,000 clones, over 70% seen once. V usage is TRBV23-1 and J usage is TRBJ2-1; 7 bases map to TRBD2. TRBV23-1 is noted as an ORF with a role that remains uncertain. Sequencing was carried out using peripheral blood. This receptor was taken from a man in his forties with active or convalescent COVID-19. DNA of the CDR3: TGCGCCAGCAGCCCAGCGGGGAACTCCTACAATGAGCAGTTCTTC. The encoded protein is CASSPAGNSYNEQFF.